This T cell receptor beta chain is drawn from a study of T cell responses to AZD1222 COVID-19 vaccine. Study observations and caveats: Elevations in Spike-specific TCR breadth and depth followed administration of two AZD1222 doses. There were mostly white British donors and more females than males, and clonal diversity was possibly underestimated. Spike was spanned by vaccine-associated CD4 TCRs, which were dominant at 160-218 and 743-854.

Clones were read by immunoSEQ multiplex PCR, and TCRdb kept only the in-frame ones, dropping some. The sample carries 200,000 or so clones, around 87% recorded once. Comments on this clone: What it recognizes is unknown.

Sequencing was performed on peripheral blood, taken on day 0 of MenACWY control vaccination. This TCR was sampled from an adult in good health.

The CDR3 sequence is CASRARREGFDEQFF. The CDR3 DNA reads TGTGCCAGCAGAGCTAGGCGGGAGGGTTTCGATGAGCAGTTCTTC. The rearrangement joins TRBV2 to TRBJ2-1; 9 bases are shared with TRBD2. With 6 bases clipped from V and 8 bases from J, the junction kept 11 bases outside the gene matches. The length of the CDR3 is 15 residues. CDR1 and CDR2 from the germline V gene are SNHLY and FYNNEI.